What follows are 13 T cell receptor beta chains derived from one specimen sequenced in a study of neurological immune-mediated disorders. MiXCR, run by TCRdb on the 5' RACE reads, gives a single entry per CDR3 protein. Here the sample spans roughly 41,000 distinct CDR3 sequences, roughly 2% being singletons. The sample was PBMCs. Receptor source: a woman in her thirties or forties with multiple sclerosis.

This clonotype appeared many times. The chain joins TRBV10-3 to TRBJ1-2, with 9 nucleotides matching TRBD1. With 6 bases clipped from V and 6 bases from J, the junction kept 8 bases outside the gene matches. This CDR3 comprises 14 residues. From germline, CDR1 is ENHRY and CDR2 SYGVKD. As DNA, the CDR3 is TGTGCCATCAGCGTAGACAGGGGGAGTAATGGCTACACCTTC. It is translated as CAISVDRGSNGYTF.

Many counts were recorded for this clonotype. The chain links TRBV24-1 to TRBJ2-1; 8 nucleotides agree with TRBD2. Germline V gene data show CDR1 as KGHDR and CDR2 as SFDVKD. The CDR3 covers 16 residues. V lost 6 bases, J lost 8 bases, and 14 bases stayed unmatched. The CDR3 region is CATSPGGATPRDEQFF. CDR3 bases: TGTGCCACCAGTCCGGGGGGGGCCACCCCTAGGGATGAGCAGTTCTTC.

On this clonotype itself: A much larger clone is a single base away; this may be a read error. The rearrangement joins TRBV29-1 to TRBJ2-1; TRBD1 is a possible D gene (6 bases). Germline CDR1 reads SQVTM; CDR2 reads ANQGSEA. The length of the CDR3 is 12 residues. CDR3 DNA: TGCAGCGGCCCTCCGAGGGACAATGCGCAGTTCTTC. It translates to CSGPPRDNAQFF.

This clonotype has ten or more counts. The chain employs TRBV9 and TRBJ2-3; 9 bases are a match to TRBD1. The CDR3 loop spans 15 amino acids. The V gene end was trimmed by 4 bases and the J gene end by 3 bases; junction bases not matched to a gene: 6. Germline V gives CDR1 SGDLS, CDR2 YYNGEE. CDR3 sequence: CASSFSGQGTDTQYF. The CDR3 coding sequence is TGTGCCAGCAGCTTTAGTGGACAGGGGACAGATACGCAGTATTTT. The whole variable domain, remainder taken from reference TRBV9 and TRBJ2-3, is DSGVTQTPKHLITATGQRVTLRCSPRSGDLSVYWYQQSLDQGLQFLIQYYNGEERAKGNILERFSAQQFPDLHSELNLSSLELGDSALYFCASSFSGQGTDTQYFGPGTRLTVL.

This clonotype was recorded many times. V gene TRBV6-5 combines with J gene TRBJ2-7; 7 nucleotides match TRBD1. The CDR3 runs to 12 residues. The trim removed 8 bases at V and 6 bases at J, leaving 7 bases unmatched. The V gene's germline CDR1 is MNHEY and CDR2 SVGAGI. The CDR3 bases are TGTGCCAGCCGCCGGACAGGAGGCGAGCAGTACTTC. Translating gives CASRRTGGEQYF.

This clonotype appeared many times. The J gene is TRBJ1-5, the V gene TRBV19, with 9 bases lining up with TRBD1. The ends lost 5 bases at V and 7 bases at J; junction bases unmatched: 6. This CDR3 region has 14 residues. CDR1 and CDR2 (germline): LNHDA, SQIVND (reference sequence). CDR3 DNA: TGTGCCAGTAGTCTACAGGGGGCGGTCCAGCCCCAGCATTTT. It translates to CASSLQGAVQPQHF.

This clonotype was picked up many times. The chain links TRBV6-5 to TRBJ1-1; D is undetermined. V was clipped by 5 bases and J by 0 bases, with 4 bases between them. Germline V gene lookup returns CDR1 MNHEY and CDR2 SVGAGI. The CDR3 runs 12 residues. The CDR3 reads CASSAMNTEAFF. Written as DNA, the CDR3 is TGTGCCAGCAGTGCCATGAACACTGAAGCTTTCTTT.

This clonotype occurred many times. The chain has TRBV5-8 and TRBJ2-5, with D possibly matching TRBD2 (5 bases). With 4 bases removed from V and 5 bases from J, the gap between germline ends came to 15 bases. Germline V gene lookup returns CDR1 SGHTS and CDR2 YDEGEE. CDR3 size: 14 residues. CDR3 region: CASSESRESETQYF. CDR3 nucleotide sequence: TGTGCCAGCAGCGAGAGCCGGGAATCTGAGACCCAGTACTTC.

The table lists this clonotype with many counts. V and J are TRBV4-1 and TRBJ2-1; D unresolved. The CDR3 extends over 15 amino acids. V lost 6 bases and J lost 8, with 20 bases in between. The germline gives CDR1 MGHRA, CDR2 YSYEKL. CDR3 loop: CASSSRVLITHEQFF. The CDR3 DNA follows: TGCGCCAGCAGTTCCCGGGTCCTTATAACTCATGAGCAGTTCTTC.

The sample holds many counts of this clonotype. The rearrangement joins TRBV11-2 to TRBJ2-3; D is uncertain. V lost 1 base and J lost 6, with 8 bases in between. Looked up from germline, CDR1 is SGHAT and CDR2 is FQNNGV. The CDR3 contains 13 residues. The CDR3 sequence is CASSLGGLDTQYF. CDR3 nucleotides: TGTGCCAGCAGCTTAGGGGGATTGGATACGCAGTATTTT.

The table lists this clonotype with many counts. J is TRBJ2-7 and V is TRBV5-6; TRBD1 agrees at 11 bases. Trimming removed 4 bases from V and 7 bases from J; junction bases left unmatched: 10. The germline CDR1 and CDR2 sequences are SGHDT and YYEEEE. The CDR3 sequence is 15 residues long. The CDR3 loop is CASSLRTGGLEEQYF. CDR3 DNA: TGTGCCAGCAGCCTTAGGACAGGGGGCCTGGAAGAGCAGTACTTC.

This clonotype was counted at least ten times. The rearrangement uses TRBV7-9 and TRBJ2-5; D may correspond to TRBD1 or TRBD2 (5 bases each). The V end lost 1 base, the J end lost 5 bases, and 11 bases lay between the germline ends. Germline-derived CDR1 and CDR2 are SEHNR and FQNEAQ (reference sequence). The CDR3 is 14 amino acids. Written as DNA, the CDR3 is TGTGCCAGCAGCTTAGGAGACAGAGGGGAGACCCAGTACTTC. This sequence encodes CASSLGDRGETQYF.

This clonotype occurred many times. The chain carries TRBV7-9 and TRBJ2-7; D perhaps matches TRBD2 (5 bases). The CDR3 length is 12 residues. Germline CDR1 SEHNR, CDR2 FQNEAQ (reference sequence). V was shortened by 3 bases and J by 6 bases, with 9 bases between the two germline ends. DNA for the CDR3: TGTGCCAGCAGCTTTGGAGGCGCCGAGCAGTACTTC. Its protein product is CASSFGGAEQYF.